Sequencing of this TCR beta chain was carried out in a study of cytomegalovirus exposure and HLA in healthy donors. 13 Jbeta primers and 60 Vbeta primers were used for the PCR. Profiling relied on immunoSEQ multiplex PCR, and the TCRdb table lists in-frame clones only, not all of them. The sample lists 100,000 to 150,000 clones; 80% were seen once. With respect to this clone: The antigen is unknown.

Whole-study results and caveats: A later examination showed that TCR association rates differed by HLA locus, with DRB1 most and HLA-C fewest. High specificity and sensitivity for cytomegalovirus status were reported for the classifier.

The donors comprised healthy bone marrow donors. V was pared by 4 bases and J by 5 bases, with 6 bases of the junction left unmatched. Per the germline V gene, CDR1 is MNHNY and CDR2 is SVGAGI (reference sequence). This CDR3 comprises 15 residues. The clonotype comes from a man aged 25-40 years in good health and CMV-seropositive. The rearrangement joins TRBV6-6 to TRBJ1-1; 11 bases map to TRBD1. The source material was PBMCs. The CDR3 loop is CASSSSGTGGTEAFF. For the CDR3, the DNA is TGTGCCAGCAGTTCATCCGGGACAGGGGGGACTGAAGCTTTCTTT.